A single sample gave rise to the 29 T cell receptor beta chains below, sequenced in a study of cytomegalovirus exposure and HLA in healthy donors. The PCR contained 60 Vbeta and 13 Jbeta primers. Data came from immunoSEQ multiplex PCR; TCRdb stores just in-frame clones and leaves some out. The sample shows 150,000 to 200,000 clones, and 0.65% to 0.75% sits with its ten largest clones. Specimen: PBMCs. These receptors all come from a boy between 10 and 17 years old in good health and CMV-seronegative.

With respect to this clone: A read error may produce the germline difference seen at one junction end. The J gene is TRBJ2-3, the V gene TRBV10-3, with TRBD2 matching over 9 bases. The CDR3 is 14 amino acids. Germline V gene lookup returns CDR1 ENHRY and CDR2 SYGVKD. In nucleotides, the CDR3 is TGTGCCATCAGTGTAGGGACTAGCAGAGATACGCAGTATTTT. Its protein product is CAISVGTSRDTQYF.

This CDR3 reads CASFSGGSYNEQFF. CDR3 coding DNA: TGCGCCAGCTTTTCGGGGGGGTCCTACAATGAGCAGTTCTTC. J is TRBJ2-1 and V is TRBV10-1; TRBD2 matches 8 bases. Per the germline V gene, CDR1 is WNHNN and CDR2 is SYGVQD (reference sequence). This CDR3 comprises 14 residues. V lost 8 bases and J lost 1; bases outside the gene matches: 4.

DNA of the CDR3: TGTGCCAGCAGGCTCAGGGCAGGGAGGAACACCTTC. It yields the protein CASRLRAGRNTF. The chain is built from TRBV11-2 and TRBJ1-2; tentatively, D is TRBD1 (5 bases). From germline, CDR1 is SGHAT and CDR2 FQNNGV. The V end lost 6 bases, the J end lost 12 bases, and 17 bases lay between the germline ends. The CDR3 runs 12 residues.

The chain has TRBV11-3 and TRBJ2-2; 9 positions match TRBD2. Germline CDR1 reads SGHNT; CDR2 reads YENEEA. V gave up 1 base and J gave up 4 bases; unmatched junction bases: 4. There are 16 residues in the CDR3. CDR3 region: CASSLGLAGITGELFF. The CDR3 coding sequence is TGTGCCAGCAGCTTAGGCCTAGCGGGGATCACCGGGGAGCTGTTTTTT. The variable domain in full, with the rest retrieved from reference TRBV11-3 and TRBJ2-2, is EAGVVQSPRYKIIEKKQPVAFWCNPISGHNTLYWYLQNLGQGPELLIRYENEEAVDDSQLPKDRFSAERLKGVDSTLKIQPAELGDSAVYLCASSLGLAGITGELFFGEGSRLTVL.

The chain recombines TRBV6-5 with TRBJ2-3; weak D call: TRBD2 (6 bases). The CDR3 consists of 13 residues. Germline CDR1 reads MNHEY; CDR2 reads SVGAGI. V dropped 6 bases and J dropped 10 bases, with 17 bases sitting between them. CDR3 nucleotide sequence: TGTGCCAGCAGCTCGGGTGCGGGGTACGCGCAGTATTTT. Amino acid sequence: CASSSGAGYAQYF.

V usage is TRBV11-3 and J usage is TRBJ2-2, with D tentatively TRBD2 (6 bases). Trimming cost V 5 bases and J 3 bases, with 13 bases left between them. The germline V gene encodes CDR1 SGHNT and CDR2 YENEEA. This CDR3 is 15 amino acids long. The CDR3: CASSKTWEDTGELFF. The CDR3, as DNA: TGTGCCAGCAGCAAGACTTGGGAGGACACCGGGGAGCTGTTTTTT.

The chain links TRBV6-1 to TRBJ2-7; 7 nucleotides align to TRBD1. The CDR3 is 15 amino acids. Per the germline V gene, CDR1 is MNHNS and CDR2 is SASEGT. After removal of 3 bases from V and 1 base from J, the junction contained 6 bases not matched to a gene. The CDR3 is CASSDSTGASYEQYF. DNA for the CDR3: TGTGCCAGCAGTGACTCAACAGGGGCTTCCTACGAGCAGTACTTC.

This chain connects TRBV2 to TRBJ2-7; D may be TRBD1 (6 bases). Trimming pared 7 bases from V and 5 bases from J, leaving 12 bases between. This CDR3 comprises 12 residues. CDR1 and CDR2 (germline): SNHLY, FYNNEI. The CDR3 sequence is CASTEGEHEQYF. The CDR3 bases are TGTGCCAGCACCGAGGGGGAACACGAGCAGTACTTC.

The chain carries TRBV29-1 and TRBJ2-7; TRBD2 matches at 8 bases. The CDR3 covers 13 residues. V lost 2 bases, J lost 3 bases, and 3 bases stayed unmatched. Per germline, CDR1 SQVTM and CDR2 ANQGSEA. The CDR3 region has the DNA TGCAGCGTTGAACTGGCGGGGGGCTACGAGCAGTACTTC. This encodes CSVELAGGYEQYF.

The rearrangement uses TRBV6-5 and TRBJ1-2, with 7 bases matching TRBD1. The germline gives CDR1 MNHEY, CDR2 SVGAGI. The CDR3 has 14 residues. V lost 6 bases, J lost 2 bases, and 6 bases stayed unmatched. CDR3 sequence (DNA): TGTGCCAGCAGGGGGGACAGCACCAACTATGGCTACACCTTC. Encoded protein: CASRGDSTNYGYTF.

The chain has TRBV7-7 and TRBJ2-5; TRBD1 agrees at 9 bases. Germline V lookup: CDR1 SSHAT, CDR2 FNYEAQ (reference sequence). CDR3 length: 14 residues. The J segment lost 3 bases and the V segment lost 8 bases, leaving 7 bases of the junction unmatched. CDR3 sequence (DNA): TGTGCCAGCCCTCAGGGACAGGGAAAAGAGACCCAGTACTTC. Translating gives CASPQGQGKETQYF. Full variable domain (rest looked up from reference TRBV7-7 and TRBJ2-5): GAGVSQSPRYKVTKRGQDVTLRCDPISSHATLYWYQQALGQGPEFLTYFNYEAQPDKSGLPSDRFSAERPEGSISTLTIQRTEQRDSAMYRCASPQGQGKETQYFGPGTRLLVL.

The chain is built from TRBV5-1 and TRBJ1-3; 8 bases line up with TRBD1. The CDR3 loop spans 13 amino acids. Germline lookup yields CDR1 SGHRS and CDR2 YFSETQ. Losses at the gene ends were 4 bases for V and 4 bases for J; bases not matched to a gene: 1. The CDR3 sequence is CASSQGAGNTIYF. As DNA, the CDR3 is TGCGCCAGCAGCCAGGGGGCCGGAAACACCATATATTTT.

The rearrangement links TRBV6-5 to TRBJ2-1, with 8 positions matching TRBD1. The V gene end was trimmed by 4 bases and the J gene end by 5 bases; junction bases not matched to a gene: 7. The germline V gene has CDR1 MNHEY and CDR2 SVGAGI. The CDR3 totals 15 residues. The CDR3 reads CASSFDRGDNNEQFF. The CDR3, as DNA: TGTGCCAGCAGTTTCGACAGGGGTGACAACAATGAGCAGTTCTTC.

The rearrangement joins TRBV13 to TRBJ2-3; perhaps TRBD2 as D (6 bases). The CDR3 totals 13 residues. V was cut by 8 bases and J by 11 bases, with 20 bases left in between. Germline loops: CDR1 PRHDT, CDR2 FYEKMQ (reference sequence). In DNA form, the CDR3 reads TGTGCCAGCGCTATAGCGGACCCCAGCAGGCAGTATTTT. It is translated as CASAIADPSRQYF.

V gene TRBV28 combines with J gene TRBJ1-1; 8 nucleotides agree with TRBD1. Germline loops: CDR1 MDHEN, CDR2 SYDVKM. The CDR3 covers 15 residues. With V trimmed by 5 bases and J by 8 bases, 13 bases remained unmatched. The chain's CDR3 is CASSPRQGMRGEAFF. The CDR3 DNA reads TGTGCCAGCAGTCCGAGACAGGGGATGCGAGGGGAAGCTTTCTTT.

The chain has TRBV11-2 and TRBJ2-7, with D tentatively TRBD2 (5 bases). V lost 3 bases to trimming and J lost 2 bases, with 11 bases between them. The germline V gene encodes CDR1 SGHAT and CDR2 FQNNGV. The CDR3 spans 14 residues. CDR3 protein: CASSLVAGPYEQYF. The CDR3 nucleotides read TGTGCCAGCAGCTTGGTGGCGGGCCCCTACGAGCAGTACTTC.

The chain couples TRBV19 to TRBJ1-2, with TRBD1 identical over 7 bases. Germline values: CDR1 LNHDA, CDR2 SQIVND (reference sequence). J was trimmed by 8 bases and V by 5 bases; bases with no gene match: 8. The CDR3 sequence is 13 residues long. CDR3: CASSQPQGGGYTF. The CDR3 DNA follows: TGTGCCAGTAGTCAACCTCAGGGGGGCGGCTACACCTTC.

The chain employs TRBV30 and TRBJ1-1, with a weak D call TRBD1 (5 bases). Trimming shortened V by 2 bases and J by 10 bases, and 17 bases separated the two germline ends. Germline CDR1 GTSNPN, CDR2 SVGIG (reference sequence). This CDR3 contains 13 residues. The CDR3 DNA reads as TGTGCCTGGAGTCCCGGAGGGGAGAGGGGAGCTTTCTTT. This translates into CAWSPGGERGAFF.

This sequence joins TRBV4-1 and TRBJ2-5; D unresolved. The CDR3 has 15 amino acids. Trimming took off 3 bases at V and 5 bases at J, with 16 bases between the two ends. Germline V gene lookup returns CDR1 MGHRA and CDR2 YSYEKL. CDR3 coding DNA: TGCGCCAGCAGCCAGTTGGTTGGGCTTGGCGAGACCCAGTACTTC. Its protein is CASSQLVGLGETQYF.

The genes are TRBV7-8 and TRBJ1-1; no firm D call. CDR3 length: 17 residues. With 5 bases removed from V and 2 bases from J, the gap between germline ends came to 21 bases. The germline gives CDR1 SGHVS, CDR2 FQNEAQ. CDR3 in DNA: TGTGCCAGCAGCCGGCGTAGAGGAATCGGTGCAAACACTGAAGCTTTCTTT. Translation gives CASSRRRGIGANTEAFF.

The J gene is TRBJ2-1, the V gene TRBV7-9; possible D gene TRBD2, 6 bases. Germline values: CDR1 SEHNR, CDR2 FQNEAQ (reference sequence). Trimming pared 5 bases from V and 1 base from J, leaving 6 bases between. The CDR3 is 13 residues long. This CDR3 reads CASSGTSYNEQFF. The CDR3 DNA reads as TGTGCCAGCAGCGGGACTTCCTACAATGAGCAGTTCTTC.

V usage is TRBV4-1 and J usage is TRBJ1-5; 7 nucleotides align to TRBD1. With 8 bases clipped from V and 2 bases from J, the junction kept 6 bases outside the gene matches. The CDR3 sequence is 14 residues long. In germline, CDR1 is MGHRA, CDR2 YSYEKL. CDR3 in amino acids: CASARQGGNQPQHF. DNA of the CDR3: TGCGCCAGCGCCCGACAGGGTGGCAATCAGCCCCAGCATTTT.

V and J are TRBV2 and TRBJ1-1, with 9 bases fitting TRBD1. Germline V gene lookup returns CDR1 SNHLY and CDR2 FYNNEI. J gave up 6 bases and V 10 bases, and 9 bases lay outside the gene matches. CDR3 length: 13 residues. The CDR3 here is CATLRQGVPEAFF. CDR3 nucleotide sequence: TGTGCCACCTTGCGACAGGGGGTCCCTGAAGCTTTCTTT.

This rearrangement joins TRBV10-2 to TRBJ1-1; D possibly corresponds to TRBD1 (5 bases). Per the germline V gene, CDR1 is WSHSY and CDR2 is SAAADI. V lost 8 bases, J lost 1 base, and 11 bases lay in between. The CDR3 contains 13 residues. The CDR3 sequence is CASEPTGNTEAFF. In DNA form, the CDR3 reads TGCGCCAGCGAGCCAACAGGGAACACTGAAGCTTTCTTT.

J is TRBJ1-4 and V is TRBV30, with D possibly TRBD1 on 6 matching bases. Germline V lookup: CDR1 GTSNPN, CDR2 SVGIG (reference sequence). The CDR3 runs to 12 residues. The ends were cut back, 4 bases at V and 8 bases at J, with 11 bases in the middle. The CDR3 nucleotides read TGTGCCTGGAAGGGGGGGCAGGAAAAACTGTTTTTT. Amino acid sequence: CAWKGGQEKLFF.

DNA for the CDR3: TGTGCCACCAGCAGGTCAAGACCGGGACAGGGTTCCTACGAGCAGTACTTC. As protein: CATSRSRPGQGSYEQYF. The rearrangement links TRBV15 to TRBJ2-7, with 9 bases lining up with TRBD1. CDR1 and CDR2 (germline): LNHNV, YYDKDF (reference sequence). This CDR3 spans 17 amino acids. J gave up 1 base and V 3 bases, and 10 bases lay outside the gene matches.

The chain carries TRBV10-1 and TRBJ2-1, with 13 bases aligning to TRBD2. This CDR3 region has 15 residues. V was clipped by 3 bases and J by 9 bases; unmatched bases: 5. Germline CDR1 WNHNN, CDR2 SYGVQD (reference sequence). The CDR3 loop is CASSETSGGAGEQFF. DNA for the CDR3: TGCGCCAGCAGTGAAACTAGCGGGGGGGCTGGTGAGCAGTTCTTC.

V is TRBV30 and J is TRBJ1-2; the match to TRBD1 covers 8 bases. The CDR3 totals 12 residues. The germline V gene encodes CDR1 GTSNPN and CDR2 SVGIG (reference sequence). The CDR3 region has the DNA TGTGCATGGGACAGGCGCCTCTTTGGCTACACCTTC. Residues: CAWDRRLFGYTF. Looking up the rest from reference TRBV30 and TRBJ1-2 gives the full variable domain: SQTIHQWPATLVQPVGSPLSLECTVEGTSNPNLYWYRQAAGRGLQLLFYSVGIGQISSEVPQNLSASRPQDRQFILSSKKLLLSDSGFYLCAWDRRLFGYTFGSGTRLTVV.

The chain is built from TRBV6-5 and TRBJ1-2; D ambiguous. Germline-derived CDR1 and CDR2 are MNHEY and SVGAGI. This CDR3 has 15 residues. Trimming shortened V by 0 bases and J by 10 bases, and 18 bases separated the two germline ends. The CDR3 is CASSYSSPAREDYTF. Written as DNA, the CDR3 is TGTGCCAGCAGTTACTCAAGCCCCGCCAGAGAGGACTACACCTTC.